The T cell receptor (beta chain) described here comes from a study of PD-L1 blockade in urothelial cancer. Method: immunoSEQ multiplex PCR; TCRdb's copy keeps in-frame clones and lacks some. The table has roughly 55,000 clones, 85% to 90% seen once. The CDR3 loop spans 18 amino acids. V shed 3 bases, J shed 0 bases, and the junction held 10 bases outside the gene matches. Germline V gives CDR1 KGHSH, CDR2 LQKENI. Time point denoted: pretreatment peripheral blood. Locally advanced or metastatic urothelial carcinoma was diagnosed in the patients. This TCR came from a man aged 60 to 69 with urothelial cancer. This chain connects TRBV18 to TRBJ2-1; TRBD2 matches at 8 bases. The source material was PBMCs, sampled around atezolizumab (anti-PD-L1) treatment. The CDR3 protein is CASSPKTSDASSYNEQFF. The CDR3 DNA sequence: TGTGCCAGCTCACCGAAGACTAGCGATGCAAGCTCCTACAATGAGCAGTTCTTC.